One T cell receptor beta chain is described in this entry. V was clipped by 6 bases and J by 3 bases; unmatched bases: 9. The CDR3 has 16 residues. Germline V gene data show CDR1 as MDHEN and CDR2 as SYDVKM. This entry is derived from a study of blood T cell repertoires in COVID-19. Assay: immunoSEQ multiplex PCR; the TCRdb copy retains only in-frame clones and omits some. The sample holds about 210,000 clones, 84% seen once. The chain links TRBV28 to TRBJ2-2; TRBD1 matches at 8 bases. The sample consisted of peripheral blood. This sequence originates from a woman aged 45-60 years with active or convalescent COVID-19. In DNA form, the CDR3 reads TGTGCCAGCAGGGGATCAGGGGGCTCGGACACCGGGGAGCTGTTTTTT. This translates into CASRGSGGSDTGELFF. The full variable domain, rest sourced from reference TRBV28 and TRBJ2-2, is DVKVTQSSRYLVKRTGEKVFLECVQDMDHENMFWYRQDPGLGLRLIYFSYDVKMKEKGDIPEGYSVSREKKERFSLILESASTNQTSMYLCASRGSGGSDTGELFFGEGSRLTVL.